The following is a T cell receptor beta chain sequence with its context. It was CD45RO-negative cells, positively selected for CCR7, that made up naive CD8 cells, with terminally differentiated effector memory CD45RA+ cells excluded. The sample is drawn from a study of shared clonotypes between healthy human individuals. The study ran the assay at deep level. Roughly 30,000 T cell genomes (about 0.2 ug DNA) went into each sorted-subset replicate. The protocol was immunoSEQ multiplex PCR, while the TCRdb copy is restricted to in-frame clones and leaves out a portion. The sample lists about 2.1 million clones, around 93% occurring once. Sequencing was performed on naive CD8+ T cells from PBMCs. The source is a man aged 18 to 29 in good health. Some clones in this sample may be carry-over from other donors' samples.

The CDR3: CALPSGNLYNEQFF. The CDR3, as DNA: TGTGCCCTTCCCAGCGGGAATCTTTACAATGAGCAGTTCTTC. The rearrangement uses TRBV21-1 and TRBJ2-1; no DNA check was done on the table's D call, TRBD2. TRBV21-1 is labeled a pseudogene. The CDR3 spans 14 residues.